The 18 T cell receptor beta chains given below trace back to one sample, sequenced in a study of shared clonotypes between healthy human individuals. Repertoires were generated with immunoSEQ multiplex PCR, while TCRdb's copy carries only in-frame clones and drops some. The sample carries roughly 760,000 clones, approximately 74% recorded once. The sequencing sample was made of memory CD4+ T cells sorted from blood. This sample's subset: CD45RA-negative fraction. The receptors originated from a woman in her twenties or thirties in good health.

The rearrangement joins TRBV7-9 to TRBJ2-7; TRBD2 agrees at 10 bases. The CDR3 runs 18 residues. The germline V gene has CDR1 SEHNR and CDR2 FQNEAQ (reference sequence). V was clipped by 5 bases and J by 4 bases; unmatched bases: 17. CDR3 loop: CASSPTGLAAYARYEQYF. CDR3 DNA sequence: TGTGCCAGCAGCCCGACCGGACTAGCGGCCTACGCTCGGTACGAGCAGTACTTC.

The chain uses TRBV30 and TRBJ1-5; 7 nucleotides agree with TRBD1. J lost 4 bases, V lost 3 bases, and 15 bases had no gene match. CDR3 length: 17 amino acids. Germline-derived CDR1 and CDR2 are GTSNPN and SVGIG (reference sequence). CDR3 protein: CAWRGNNRGPHNQPQHF. The CDR3 region has the DNA TGTGCCTGGAGGGGAAACAACAGGGGCCCCCATAATCAGCCCCAGCATTTT.

V and J are TRBV10-3 and TRBJ1-4; 9 positions agree with TRBD1. With V trimmed by 6 bases and J by 7 bases, 12 bases remained unmatched. Germline V gene sequence: CDR1 ENHRY, CDR2 SYGVKD. The CDR3 covers 16 residues. The CDR3 region is CAISVNPGQGGEKLFF. The CDR3 DNA reads as TGTGCCATCAGCGTGAATCCGGGACAGGGTGGTGAAAAACTGTTTTTT.

Many counts were recorded for this clone. The J gene is TRBJ2-5, the V gene TRBV19, with 8 bases identical to TRBD1. The CDR3 consists of 17 residues. Losses at the gene ends were 3 bases for V and 5 bases for J; bases not matched to a gene: 14. Germline V lookup: CDR1 LNHDA, CDR2 SQIVND (reference sequence). CDR3 loop: CASSIDRGPSALETQYF. The CDR3 coding sequence is TGTGCCAGTAGTATCGACAGGGGCCCATCTGCCCTGGAGACCCAGTACTTC. The full variable domain, rest sourced from reference TRBV19 and TRBJ2-5, is DGGITQSPKYLFRKEGQNVTLSCEQNLNHDAMYWYRQDPGQGLRLIYYSQIVNDFQKGDIAEGYSVSREKKESFPLTVTSAQKNPTAFYLCASSIDRGPSALETQYFGPGTRLLVL.

V gene TRBV5-1 combines with J gene TRBJ1-1, with TRBD1 matching over 12 bases. Per germline, CDR1 SGHRS and CDR2 YFSETQ. Trimming took 1 base from V and 3 from J; bases not matched to a gene: 7. CDR3 size: 17 residues. As DNA, the CDR3 is TGCGCCAGCAGCTTGACGGGACAGGGGGCGAGCGACACTGAAGCTTTCTTT. Translated, it gives CASSLTGQGASDTEAFF.

The V gene is TRBV15, the J gene TRBJ1-1, with D perhaps TRBD1 (5 bases). The CDR3 covers 14 residues. Between the trimmed V and J ends, which lost 1 base and 2 bases, there was a span of 8 bases. Germline-derived CDR1 and CDR2 are LNHNV and YYDKDF (reference sequence). CDR3 in DNA: TGTGCCACCAGCAGAGTGGGGGGAAACACTGAAGCTTTCTTT. Its translation is CATSRVGGNTEAFF.

The rearrangement links TRBV7-2 to TRBJ2-6; D call uncertain. Germline assignment: CDR1 SGHTA and CDR2 FQGNSA. The length of the CDR3 is 14 residues. Trimming cost V 5 bases and J 0 bases, with 5 bases left between them. CDR3 bases: TGTGCCAGCAGCCCCCTCTCTGGGGCCAACGTCCTGACTTTC. Amino acids: CASSPLSGANVLTF.

J is TRBJ1-5 and V is TRBV2; D unresolved. This CDR3 spans 15 amino acids. V dropped 6 bases and J dropped 1 base, with 13 bases sitting between them. CDR1 SNHLY and CDR2 FYNNEI come from the germline V gene. This CDR3 reads CASSREMGSNQPQHF. In nucleotides, the CDR3 is TGTGCCAGCAGCCGGGAGATGGGGAGCAATCAGCCCCAGCATTTT.

The rearrangement links TRBV13 to TRBJ1-1, with TRBD1 matching over 8 bases. Germline V gene lookup returns CDR1 PRHDT and CDR2 FYEKMQ (reference sequence). The ends lost 3 bases at V and 4 bases at J; junction bases unmatched: 4. The CDR3 covers 14 residues. The CDR3 is CASSLTGVFTEAFF. In nucleotides, the CDR3 is TGTGCCAGCAGCTTGACAGGGGTGTTCACTGAAGCTTTCTTT. The whole variable domain, remainder taken from reference TRBV13 and TRBJ1-1, is AAGVIQSPRHLIKEKRETATLKCYPIPRHDTVYWYQQGPGQDPQFLISFYEKMQSDKGSIPDRFSAQQFSDYHSELNMSSLELGDSALYFCASSLTGVFTEAFFGQGTRLTVV.

The gene calls are TRBV11-2 and TRBJ2-6; D remains unclear. CDR3 length equals 14 residues. Trimming shortened V by 1 base and J by 4 bases, and 5 bases separated the two germline ends. Per the germline V gene, CDR1 is SGHAT and CDR2 is FQNNGV. DNA of the CDR3: TGTGCCAGCAGCTTAGCTGCGGGGGCCAACGTCCTGACTTTC. Translated: CASSLAAGANVLTF. Based on the CDR3 plus reference TRBV11-2 and TRBJ2-6, the full variable domain is EAGVAQSPRYKIIEKRQSVAFWCNPISGHATLYWYQQILGQGPKLLIQFQNNGVVDDSQLPKDRFSAERLKGVDSTLKIQPAKLEDSAVYLCASSLAAGANVLTFGAGSRLTVL.

This sequence joins TRBV7-3 and TRBJ1-1; TRBD1 aligns across 8 bases. This CDR3 contains 13 residues. V gave up 5 bases and J gave up 10 bases; unmatched junction bases: 9. Germline assignment: CDR1 SGHTA and CDR2 FQGTGA. CDR3 protein: CASSRDRGEGAFF. The CDR3 nucleotides read TGTGCCAGCAGCCGTGACAGGGGCGAGGGAGCTTTCTTT. Full variable domain (outside the CDR3, taken from reference TRBV7-3 and TRBJ1-1): GAGVSQTPSNKVTEKGKYVELRCDPISGHTALYWYRQSLGQGPEFLIYFQGTGAADDSGLPNDRFFAVRPEGSVSTLKIQRTERGDSAVYLCASSRDRGEGAFFGQGTRLTVV.

V gene TRBV4-2 combines with J gene TRBJ1-2; D unclear. V lost 1 base and J lost 0, with 9 bases in between. This CDR3 is 15 amino acids long. Germline CDR1 reads LGHNA; CDR2 reads YNFKEQ. The CDR3 DNA sequence: TGTGCCAGCAGCCAAGGGCCTGTAGCTAACTATGGCTACACCTTC. This codes for CASSQGPVANYGYTF.

The chain carries TRBV6-5 and TRBJ2-2; 9 nucleotides match TRBD1. Germline CDR1 is MNHEY and CDR2 is SVGAGI. The CDR3 contains 15 residues. The V segment lost 5 bases and the J segment 7 bases; nucleotides outside the gene matches: 8. The CDR3 region is CASSLGQGPNGELFF. The CDR3 nucleotides read TGTGCCAGCAGTCTCGGACAGGGGCCGAACGGGGAGCTGTTTTTT.

The chain's CDR3 is CATSRGAGLVDEQFF. The CDR3 region has the DNA TGTGCCACCAGCAGAGGTGCAGGGCTGGTGGATGAGCAGTTCTTC. The chain is built from TRBV15 and TRBJ2-1; possibly TRBD1 for D (5 bases). This CDR3 has 15 residues. Trimming pared 1 base from V and 8 bases from J, leaving 15 bases between. Germline V gene data show CDR1 as LNHNV and CDR2 as YYDKDF (reference sequence).

This chain links TRBV28 with TRBJ2-7; 9 bases are a match to TRBD1. CDR1 and CDR2 from the germline V gene are MDHEN and SYDVKM. The CDR3 length is 15 residues. V was clipped by 6 bases and J by 4 bases; unmatched bases: 10. CDR3 in amino acids: CASSRPGQGHYEQYF. CDR3 DNA: TGTGCCAGCAGCCGACCGGGACAGGGACATTACGAGCAGTACTTC.

This chain links TRBV27 with TRBJ2-5; D perhaps matches TRBD1 (5 bases). V was cut by 6 bases and J by 1 base, with 15 bases left in between. Germline-derived CDR1 and CDR2 are MNHEY and SMNVEV (reference sequence). This CDR3 is built from 15 residues. In DNA, the CDR3 is TGTGCCAGCAGGATGCTAGGGGCAATCCAAGAGACCCAGTACTTC. Its translation: CASRMLGAIQETQYF.

In the case of this clone: Given a much more abundant clone one base away, this may be a read error. This rearrangement joins TRBV28 to TRBJ2-7; 14 bases agree with TRBD2. Germline V gene sequence: CDR1 MDHEN, CDR2 SYDVKM. This CDR3 is 14 amino acids long. Losses at the gene ends were 6 bases for V and 3 bases for J; bases not matched to a gene: 1. The CDR3 DNA follows: TGTGCCAGCAGAGGACTAGCGGGAGGCTACGAGCAGTACTTC. Amino acids: CASRGLAGGYEQYF.

The chain joins TRBV7-2 to TRBJ1-2; D perhaps matches TRBD1 (5 bases). This CDR3 has 15 amino acids. Trimming removed 5 bases from V and 6 bases from J, with 19 bases in between. The germline CDR1 and CDR2 sequences are SGHTA and FQGNSA. The CDR3 protein is CASSEGEGWGDGYTF. DNA of the CDR3: TGTGCCAGCAGCGAAGGGGAGGGTTGGGGGGATGGCTACACCTTC. Complete variable domain (other parts from reference TRBV7-2 and TRBJ1-2): GAGVSQSPSNKVTEKGKDVELRCDPISGHTALYWYRQSLGQGLEFLIYFQGNSAPDKSGLPSDRFSAERTGGSVSTLTIQRTQQEDSAVYLCASSEGEGWGDGYTFGSGTRLTVV.